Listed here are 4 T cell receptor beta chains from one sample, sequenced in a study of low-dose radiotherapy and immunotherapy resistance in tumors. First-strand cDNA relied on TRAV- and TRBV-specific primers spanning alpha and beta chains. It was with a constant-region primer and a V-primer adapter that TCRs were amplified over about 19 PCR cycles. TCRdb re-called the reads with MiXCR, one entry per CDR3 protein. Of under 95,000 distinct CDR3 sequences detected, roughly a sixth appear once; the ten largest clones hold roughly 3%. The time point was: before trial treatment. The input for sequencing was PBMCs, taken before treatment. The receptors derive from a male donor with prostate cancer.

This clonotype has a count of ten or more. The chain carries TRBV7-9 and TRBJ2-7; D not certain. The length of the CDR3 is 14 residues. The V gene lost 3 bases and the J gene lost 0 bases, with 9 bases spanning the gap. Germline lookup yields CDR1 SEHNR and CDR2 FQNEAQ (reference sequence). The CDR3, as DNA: TGTGCCAGCAGCTTCGACCTTCACTCCTACGAGCAGTACTTC. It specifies CASSFDLHSYEQYF.

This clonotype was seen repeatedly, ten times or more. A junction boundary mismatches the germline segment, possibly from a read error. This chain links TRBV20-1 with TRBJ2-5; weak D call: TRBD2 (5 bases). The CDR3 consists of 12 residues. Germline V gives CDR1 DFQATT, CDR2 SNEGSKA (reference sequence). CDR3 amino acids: CSARAVGETQYF. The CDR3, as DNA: TGCAGTGCAAGAGCGGTTGGAGAGACCCAGTACTTC.

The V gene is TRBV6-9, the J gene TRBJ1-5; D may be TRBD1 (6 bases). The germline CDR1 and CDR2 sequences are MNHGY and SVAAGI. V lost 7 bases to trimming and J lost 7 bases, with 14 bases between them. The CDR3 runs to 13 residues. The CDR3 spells CASNQGRVQPQHF. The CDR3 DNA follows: TGTGCCAGCAACCAGGGGCGTGTACAGCCCCAGCATTTT.

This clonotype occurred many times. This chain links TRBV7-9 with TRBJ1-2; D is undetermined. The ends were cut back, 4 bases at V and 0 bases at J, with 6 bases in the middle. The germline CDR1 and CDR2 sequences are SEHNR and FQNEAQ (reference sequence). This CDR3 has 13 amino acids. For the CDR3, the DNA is TGTGCCAGCAGCTCTGATGCTAACTATGGCTACACCTTC. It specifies CASSSDANYGYTF.